The 24 T cell receptor beta chains below were found in one sample sequenced in a study of blood T cells in healthy people across ages. A second PCR, run for about 6 to 11 cycles, used a sample-barcoded 5' primer plus a J-beta primer mix. TCRdb recomputed calls from the 5' RACE reads with MiXCR, one row per CDR3 protein. This repertoire shows 1,800,000 or so distinct CDR3 sequences, roughly two fifths found once; its top ten account for 23%. The sample consisted of blood. The receptors originated from a human donor in good health.

Remarks on this clonotype: A read error may account for a junction end that differs from germline. The chain recombines TRBV7-3 with TRBJ2-2; a possible D gene is TRBD2 (7 bases). The CDR3 length is 16 residues. Germline loops: CDR1 SGHTA, CDR2 FQGTGA. CDR3 protein: CASSYLGGGNAGELFF. DNA of the CDR3: TGTGCCAGTAGCTATCTTGGCGGGGGCAACGCCGGGGAGCTGTTTTTT.

The rearrangement uses TRBV2 and TRBJ2-5; D gene uncertain. V shed 8 bases and J shed 4 bases, with 8 bases lying between them. The CDR3 extends over 11 amino acids. The germline V gene encodes CDR1 SNHLY and CDR2 FYNNEI. The chain's CDR3 is CASVRGETQYF. The CDR3 nucleotides read TGTGCCAGCGTCCGAGGAGAGACCCAGTACTTC.

The chain employs TRBV29-1 and TRBJ2-7; D gene ambiguous. Germline values: CDR1 SQVTM, CDR2 ANQGSEA. This CDR3 comprises 13 residues. The V end was cut by 1 base, the J end by 1 base, with 8 bases between. DNA for the CDR3: TGCAGCGTTGAAGCCATAGGATCCTACGAGCAGTACTTC. It is translated as CSVEAIGSYEQYF.

A word on this clonotype: A junction end diverges from the germline sequence, so it may reflect a read error. The V call is TRBV7-2, the J call TRBJ2-3; TRBD2 aligns across 10 bases. Germline loops: CDR1 SGHTA, CDR2 FQGNSA. The CDR3 loop spans 15 amino acids. The CDR3 sequence: CASSLASGGEDTQYF. CDR3 bases: TGTGCTAGCAGCTTAGCTAGCGGGGGCGAAGATACGCAGTATTTT.

DNA for the CDR3: TGCGCCAGCAGCCAAGAGGTCGGGCTCGTCGGGGAGCTGTTTTTT. It codes for CASSQEVGLVGELFF. The chain joins TRBV4-1 to TRBJ2-2; D gene uncertain. The germline V and J ends were trimmed by 0 bases and 7 bases, with 12 bases remaining between them. CDR1 and CDR2 from the germline V gene are MGHRA and YSYEKL. The CDR3 covers 15 residues.

This clonotype occurred a few times. The chain is built from TRBV20-1 and TRBJ2-5; maybe TRBD1 (6 bases). V lost 6 bases and J lost 2, with 13 bases in between. The germline V gene has CDR1 DFQATT and CDR2 SNEGSKA (reference sequence). The CDR3 totals 13 residues. In DNA form, the CDR3 reads TGCAGTGCGCAGACAGGCCTACAAGAGACCCAGTACTTC. Residues: CSAQTGLQETQYF.

V gene TRBV20-1 combines with J gene TRBJ1-4; D call uncertain. CDR3 size: 17 residues. CDR1 and CDR2 (germline): DFQATT, SNEGSKA (reference sequence). The V end was cut by 0 bases, the J end by 5 bases, with 19 bases between. The CDR3 nucleotides read TGCAGTGCTAGAGATACGGCGCCAGTAAGACTAAATGAAAAACTGTTTTTT. Amino acids: CSARDTAPVRLNEKLFF.

This sequence joins TRBV29-1 and TRBJ2-1, with D possibly being TRBD1 (6 bases). The CDR3 consists of 15 residues. Germline V CDR1 and CDR2: SQVTM, ANQGSEA. Trimming cost V 3 bases and J 7 bases, with 19 bases left between them. CDR3 residues: CSVDEGRGAWNEQFF. The CDR3 nucleotides read TGCAGCGTTGATGAGGGCAGGGGAGCGTGGAATGAGCAGTTCTTC.

A few counts support this clonotype. V usage is TRBV4-2 and J usage is TRBJ2-5, with 9 bases that match TRBD2. The CDR3 spans 16 residues. CDR1 and CDR2 from the germline V gene are LGHNA and YNFKEQ. After removal of 1 base from V and 2 bases from J, the junction contained 5 bases not matched to a gene. For the CDR3, the DNA is TGTGCCAGCAGCCAAGTCGTAGCGGGGGAGCAAGAGACCCAGTACTTC. It is translated as CASSQVVAGEQETQYF.

This sequence joins TRBV29-1 and TRBJ2-2, with 11 positions matching TRBD1. Germline V lookup: CDR1 SQVTM, CDR2 ANQGSEA. V shed 1 base, J shed 7 bases, and the junction held 2 bases outside the gene matches. The CDR3 is made up of 14 amino acids. CDR3 sequence: CSVEAGQGGGELFF. In DNA form, the CDR3 reads TGCAGCGTTGAAGCGGGACAGGGGGGCGGGGAGCTGTTTTTT.

V and J are TRBV7-3 and TRBJ2-1; D is uncertain. Deletions cut 2 bases from V and 0 bases from J, with 11 bases between. CDR3 length equals 16 residues. Germline CDR1 and CDR2: SGHTA and FQGTGA. CDR3 protein: CASSLFPADSYNEQFF. The CDR3 nucleotides are TGTGCCAGCAGCTTATTCCCGGCTGACTCCTACAATGAGCAGTTCTTC.

This clonotype was counted between two and nine times. The V call is TRBV20-1, the J call TRBJ2-3; D assignment may be TRBD1 or TRBD2 (5 bases each). This CDR3 spans 16 amino acids. V gave up 0 bases and J gave up 2 bases, with 15 bases separating them. From germline, CDR1 is DFQATT and CDR2 SNEGSKA (reference sequence). CDR3 coding DNA: TGCAGTGCTAGAGATTACGGGACGGTCCTCACAGATACGCAGTATTTT. Residues: CSARDYGTVLTDTQYF.

This clonotype has ten or more counts. The chain carries TRBV29-1 and TRBJ2-3; D remains ambiguous. The CDR3 has 15 amino acids. The V end lost 3 bases, the J end lost 0 bases, and 13 bases lay between the germline ends. CDR1 is SQVTM, CDR2 ANQGSEA, per germline. CDR3 DNA: TGCAGCGTTGACGTAGAAACCACTAGCACAGATACGCAGTATTTT. Protein: CSVDVETTSTDTQYF.

This clonotype appeared a few times. The chain joins TRBV12-3 or TRBV12-4 to TRBJ2-5, with D tentatively TRBD1 or TRBD2 (5 bases each). The assigned J gene may be wrong: the sequence end matches TRBJ2-7 better. The CDR3 spans 13 residues. This CDR3 is CATAGPSGSEQYF. CDR3 bases: TGTGCCACCGCAGGGCCGTCGGGGTCCGAGCAGTACTTC.

The table lists this clonotype with a few counts. The rearrangement uses TRBV3-1 and TRBJ1-1, with D possibly being TRBD1 (6 bases). This CDR3 spans 15 amino acids. CDR1 is LGHDT, CDR2 YNNKEL, per germline (reference sequence). Trimming removed 5 bases from V and 4 bases from J, with 17 bases in between. The CDR3 nucleotides read TGTGCCAGCAGCTCCCGTCCGGGGGCAACCACTGAAGCTTTCTTT. Encoded protein: CASSSRPGATTEAFF.

The chain recombines TRBV7-6 with TRBJ1-2; no clear D gene. Trimming removed 5 bases from V and 0 bases from J, with 13 bases in between. Germline V gives CDR1 SGHVS, CDR2 FNYEAQ. The CDR3 is made up of 15 amino acids. The CDR3 DNA sequence: TGTGCCAGCAGCCCCGGACGAGGCACTAACTATGGCTACACCTTC. Translation gives CASSPGRGTNYGYTF.

Only a few counts were recorded for this clonotype. This chain links TRBV5-1 with TRBJ2-1, with 15 bases lining up with TRBD2. The CDR3 spans 16 residues. V was pared by 4 bases and J by 10 bases, with 9 bases of the junction left unmatched. Germline values: CDR1 SGHRS, CDR2 YFSETQ. The CDR3 loop is CASSLPGLAGGREQFF. The CDR3 DNA is TGCGCCAGCAGCCTTCCCGGACTAGCGGGGGGGCGGGAGCAGTTCTTC.

The CDR3: CAWSKGTGGYNEQFF. DNA for the CDR3: TGTGCCTGGAGCAAGGGGACAGGTGGCTACAATGAGCAGTTCTTC. The chain uses TRBV30 and TRBJ2-1; 8 bases match TRBD1. The germline V gene has CDR1 GTSNPN and CDR2 SVGIG (reference sequence). V shed 3 bases, J shed 3 bases, and the junction held 7 bases outside the gene matches. The CDR3 is 15 amino acids.

Only a few counts were recorded for this clonotype. This chain connects TRBV2 to TRBJ1-2, with TRBD1 identical over 8 bases. Losses at the gene ends were 10 bases for V and 3 bases for J; bases not matched to a gene: 10. Germline V gives CDR1 SNHLY, CDR2 FYNNEI. There are 14 residues in the CDR3. CDR3 sequence: CATGGDRTYYGYTF. DNA of the CDR3: TGTGCCACTGGCGGGGACAGGACCTACTATGGCTACACCTTC.

On this clonotype itself: The junction and the germline gene differ at one end; a read error may be behind it. In DNA form, the CDR3 reads TGTGCCAGCAGATTAGCGGCGGCAGATACGCAGTATTTT. It encodes CASRLAAADTQYF. V is TRBV12-3 or TRBV12-4 and J is TRBJ2-3; TRBD2 might be the D (6 bases). The CDR3 covers 13 residues.

The V call is TRBV7-9, the J call TRBJ2-1; the match to TRBD2 covers 10 bases. V dropped 5 bases and J dropped 3; count of bases not matched to a gene: 7. The length of the CDR3 is 16 residues. Germline-derived CDR1 and CDR2 are SEHNR and FQNEAQ (reference sequence). CDR3 nucleotides: TGTGCCAGCAGCCGCCTCCTAGCGGGGGTCTACAATGAGCAGTTCTTC. Amino acid sequence: CASSRLLAGVYNEQFF.

In nucleotides, the CDR3 is TGTGCCAGCTCACCGAGACAGCCCAGCTCTGGGGCCAACGTCCTGACTTTC. Protein: CASSPRQPSSGANVLTF. This chain links TRBV18 with TRBJ2-6, with a weak D call TRBD1 (5 bases). Trimming removed 3 bases at V and 0 bases at J, with 12 bases between. This CDR3 is 17 amino acids long. Looked up from germline, CDR1 is KGHSH and CDR2 is LQKENI.

The rearrangement uses TRBV2 and TRBJ2-6; D ambiguous. Trimming cost V 8 bases and J 0 bases, with 17 bases left between them. CDR1 is SNHLY, CDR2 FYNNEI, per germline. The CDR3 contains 17 residues. The CDR3 sequence: CASLKYGPYSGANVLTF. As DNA, the CDR3 is TGTGCCAGCTTAAAATATGGGCCATACTCTGGGGCCAACGTCCTGACTTTC.

The chain recombines TRBV10-3 with TRBJ2-1, with D perhaps assigned TRBD1 or TRBD2 (6 bases each). The germline V and J ends were trimmed by 3 bases and 5 bases, with 17 bases remaining between them. Germline values: CDR1 ENHRY, CDR2 SYGVKD. The CDR3 is 16 amino acids. For the CDR3, the DNA is TGTGCCATCAGTGATAGGGGGGATAAAACTGACAATGAGCAGTTCTTC. This translates into CAISDRGDKTDNEQFF.